The clone carrying this T cell receptor beta chain was counted a few times. What it binds is not known. This record belongs to a study of human T cells and chemical hapten exposure. Regarding the study as a whole: Versus controls, expanded TCRs had significantly more large CDR3 similarity clusters.

TCRdb re-called the RACE reads through MiXCR, storing one row per CDR3 protein. The repertoire consists of tens of thousands of distinct CDR3 sequences, with over 10% occurring once and the leading ten covering roughly 6.1%. Time point reported: pre-sensitization, week 0. Treatment indicated: therapeutic diphenylcyclopropenone sensitization with weekly scalp DPC. Trimming shortened V by 1 base and J by 5 bases, and 5 bases separated the two germline ends. CDR3 length: 13 amino acids. Germline V lookup: CDR1 KGHDR, CDR2 SFDVKD. This rearrangement joins TRBV24-1 to TRBJ2-1; D is uncertain. This TCR derives from a woman aged 25 to 39 with alopecia areata. Some clones in this sample may be carry-over from other donors' samples. This specimen was whole blood, taken in connection with sensitization to the hapten diphenylcyclopropenone (DPC). The CDR3 reads CATSDFWDNEQFF. DNA for the CDR3: TGTGCCACCAGTGATTTCTGGGACAATGAGCAGTTCTTC.